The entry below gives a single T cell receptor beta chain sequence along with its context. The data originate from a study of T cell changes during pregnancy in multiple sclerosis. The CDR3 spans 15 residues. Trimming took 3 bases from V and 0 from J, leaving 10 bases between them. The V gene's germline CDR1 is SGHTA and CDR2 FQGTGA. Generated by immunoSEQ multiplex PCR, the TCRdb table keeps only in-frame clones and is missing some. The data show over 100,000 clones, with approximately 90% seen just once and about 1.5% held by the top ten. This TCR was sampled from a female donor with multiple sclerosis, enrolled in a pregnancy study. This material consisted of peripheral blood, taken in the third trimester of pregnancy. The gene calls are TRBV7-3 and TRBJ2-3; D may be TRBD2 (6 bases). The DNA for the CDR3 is TGTGCCAGCAGCTTCCAAGCGGGCAGCACAGATACGCAGTATTTT. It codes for CASSFQAGSTDTQYF.